These 3 T cell receptor beta chains share one sample of origin, sequenced in a study of CD8 T cells in ankylosing spondylitis. Findings and limits, study-wide: In ankylosing spondylitis blood, a motif of roughly 8 highly homologous TCR beta variants appeared characteristic.

Via MiXCR, TCRdb re-called the 5' RACE reads, giving one row per CDR3 protein. The repertoire holds around 440,000 distinct CDR3 sequences, with over 15% as singletons. No cognate antigen is known for these TCRs. The sample consisted of blood, either unsorted or a sorted T cell fraction (not recorded which). These receptors were taken from a male donor with ankylosing spondylitis.

The chain has TRBV14 and TRBJ2-5; possibly TRBD1 for D (5 bases). V was clipped by 1 base and J by 4 bases, with 16 bases between them. The germline V gene encodes CDR1 SGHDN and CDR2 FVKESK. The CDR3 runs 16 residues. In nucleotides, the CDR3 is TGTGCCAGCAGCCAAGGGCGGCTAGTGGGGCCAGAGACCCAGTACTTC. Encoded protein: CASSQGRLVGPETQYF.

This clonotype came up a few times. The V and J genes are TRBV2 and TRBJ1-2; 9 positions match TRBD1. Germline loops: CDR1 SNHLY, CDR2 FYNNEI. The CDR3 has 14 residues. J gave up 6 bases and V 6 bases, and 8 bases lay outside the gene matches. The CDR3 DNA follows: TGTGCCAGCAGCGGAACCGGGACAGGGAATGGCTACACCTTC. Its protein is CASSGTGTGNGYTF.

The V and J genes are TRBV5-1 and TRBJ2-5; 7 positions match TRBD1. Germline CDR1 reads SGHRS; CDR2 reads YFSETQ. This CDR3 contains 14 residues. Trimming took 4 bases from V and 1 from J; bases not matched to a gene: 4. The CDR3 reads CASSRRQGQETQYF. The CDR3, as DNA: TGCGCCAGCAGCCGAAGACAGGGCCAAGAGACCCAGTACTTC.